This paragraph reports one T cell receptor (beta chain). Its specificity is unknown. Orbital computed tomography, together with clinical symptoms, serum thyroxine, TRAb and thyroid ultrasound, was used for diagnosis. From RNA, the CDR3 regions of TCR beta chains were amplified and sequenced. The authors performed first-round RT-PCR with HTBI primers and then a second-round multiplex PCR. Using its own MiXCR run on the multiplex PCR reads, TCRdb lists one record per CDR3 protein. Among 580,000 or so distinct CDR3 sequences listed, approximately 37% were seen once. This sample is part of a study of Graves' ophthalmopathy and Graves' hyperthyroidism. The CDR3 runs to 15 residues. Germline assignment: CDR1 LNHDA and CDR2 SQIVND (reference sequence). Unmatched junction bases numbered 9, after V lost 6 bases and J lost 1 base. Study-wide results and caveats: Appearing in blood as well were most expanded thyroid clonotypes above 0.001 frequency. The 13-signature model separated ophthalmopathy from stable hyperthyroidism at 85% to 90% sensitivity and approximately 79% specificity.

Sequencing was carried out using peripheral blood or thyroid tissue (not recorded which). The receptor was derived from an adult man with Graves' hyperthyroidism. The chain links TRBV19 to TRBJ2-7, with 7 nucleotides matching TRBD1. This CDR3 is CASRPRQGYSYEQYF. The CDR3, as DNA: TGTGCCAGTAGGCCCCGACAGGGCTATTCCTACGAGCAGTACTTC.